This TCR beta chain derives from a study of identical twins. Broader study findings: Diverse VJ usage suggested most zero-insertion clonotypes were not invariant T cells. Whereas memory repertoires showed no such difference, abundant cord blood beta clonotypes carried fewer insertions.

Many counts were recorded for this clonotype. Its antigen is currently unknown. Between the trimmed V and J ends, which lost 3 bases and 4 bases, there was a span of 6 bases. This CDR3 spans 12 amino acids. The germline gives CDR1 MDHEN, CDR2 SYDVKM. TCRdb fed the 5' RACE reads into MiXCR, producing one record per CDR3 protein. The profile shows around 450,000 distinct CDR3 sequences, 13% to 15% of them singletons. These data were likewise used in another study, on yellow fever vaccine responses in identical twins.

The chain employs TRBV28 and TRBJ1-1; D gene uncertain. Sequencing was performed on CD4+ T cells sorted from blood. The source is a woman aged 18-30 years in good health. The CDR3 nucleotides are TGTGCCAGCAGTTTTGTTGGCACTGAAGCTTTCTTT. As protein: CASSFVGTEAFF. The full variable domain, completed using reference TRBV28 and TRBJ1-1, is DVKVTQSSRYLVKRTGEKVFLECVQDMDHENMFWYRQDPGLGLRLIYFSYDVKMKEKGDIPEGYSVSREKKERFSLILESASTNQTSMYLCASSFVGTEAFFGQGTRLTVV.